This T cell receptor beta chain was observed in a study of blood T cell repertoires in COVID-19. For the study at large: Researchers got acute and convalescent COVID-19 samples from the United States, Italy and Spain.

This table comes from immunoSEQ multiplex PCR, and its TCRdb copy is limited to in-frame clones, with some not included. Of 150,000 to 200,000 clones listed, less than 90% are singletons. V was clipped by 3 bases and J by 3 bases, with 12 bases between them. The CDR3 totals 15 residues. CDR1 SGHRS and CDR2 YFSETQ come from the germline V gene. The V gene is TRBV5-1, the J gene TRBJ2-2; a possible D gene is TRBD2 (7 bases). Specimen: peripheral blood. This clonotype was obtained from a woman aged 60 to 75 with COVID-19, enrolled during active disease. The CDR3 protein is CASSWQGRDTGELFF. Here the CDR3 DNA reads TGCGCCAGCAGCTGGCAGGGGAGGGACACCGGGGAGCTGTTTTTT. The entire variable domain, with the rest obtained from reference TRBV5-1 and TRBJ2-2, is as follows: KAGVTQTPRYLIKTRGQQVTLSCSPISGHRSVSWYQQTPGQGLQFLFEYFSETQRNKGNFPGRFSGRQFSNSRSEMNVSTLELGDSALYLCASSWQGRDTGELFFGEGSRLTVL.